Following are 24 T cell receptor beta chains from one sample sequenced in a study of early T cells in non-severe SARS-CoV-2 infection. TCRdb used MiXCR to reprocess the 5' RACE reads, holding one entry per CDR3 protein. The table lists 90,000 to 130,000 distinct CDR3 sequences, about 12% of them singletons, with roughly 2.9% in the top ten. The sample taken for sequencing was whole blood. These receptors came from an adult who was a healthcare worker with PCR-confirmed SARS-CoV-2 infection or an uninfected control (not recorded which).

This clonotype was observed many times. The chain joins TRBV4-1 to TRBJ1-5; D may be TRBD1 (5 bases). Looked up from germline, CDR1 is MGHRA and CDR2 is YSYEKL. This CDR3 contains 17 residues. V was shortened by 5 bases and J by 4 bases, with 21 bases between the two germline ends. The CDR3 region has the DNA TGCGCCAGCAGCTGGGGGGTGGCTCCCGGACAAAATCAGCCCCAGCATTTT. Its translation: CASSWGVAPGQNQPQHF.

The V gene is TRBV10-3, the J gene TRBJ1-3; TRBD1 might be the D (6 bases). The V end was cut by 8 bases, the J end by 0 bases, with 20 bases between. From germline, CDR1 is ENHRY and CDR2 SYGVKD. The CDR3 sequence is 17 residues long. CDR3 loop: CAIGGFTRSHSGNTIYF. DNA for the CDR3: TGTGCCATCGGGGGCTTTACACGCTCTCACTCTGGAAACACCATATATTTT.

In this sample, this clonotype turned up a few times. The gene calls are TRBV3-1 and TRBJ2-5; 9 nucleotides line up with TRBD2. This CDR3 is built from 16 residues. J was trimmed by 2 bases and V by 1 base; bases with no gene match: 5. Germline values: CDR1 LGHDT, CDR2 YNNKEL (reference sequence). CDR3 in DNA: TGTGCCAGCAGCCAAGCAGGGACTAGCAGACAAGAGACCCAGTACTTC. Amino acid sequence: CASSQAGTSRQETQYF.

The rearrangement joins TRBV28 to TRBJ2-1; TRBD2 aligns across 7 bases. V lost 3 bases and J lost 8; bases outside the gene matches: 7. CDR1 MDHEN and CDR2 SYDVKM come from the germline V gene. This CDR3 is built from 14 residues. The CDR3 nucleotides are TGTGCCAGCAGTTTTTCGGGGGGAATCGATGAGCAGTTCTTC. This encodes CASSFSGGIDEQFF.

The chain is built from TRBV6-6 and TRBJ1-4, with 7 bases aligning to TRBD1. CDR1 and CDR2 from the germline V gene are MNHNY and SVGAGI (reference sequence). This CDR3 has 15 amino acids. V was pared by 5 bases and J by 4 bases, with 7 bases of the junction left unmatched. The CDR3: CASSRRGDSNEKLFF. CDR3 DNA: TGTGCCAGCAGTCGGCGAGGGGACAGTAATGAAAAACTGTTTTTT.

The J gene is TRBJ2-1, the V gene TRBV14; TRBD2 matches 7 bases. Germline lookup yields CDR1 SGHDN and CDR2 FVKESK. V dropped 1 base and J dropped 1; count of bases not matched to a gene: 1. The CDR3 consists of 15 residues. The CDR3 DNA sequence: TGTGCCAGCAGCCAAGGCGGGGGATCCTACAATGAGCAGTTCTTC. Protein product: CASSQGGGSYNEQFF.

The CDR3 nucleotides read TGTGCCAGCAGCTTAGTGGTGGGGGCGTACTCTTCTTCGGGCACAGATACGCAGTATTTT. Translated: CASSLVVGAYSSSGTDTQYF. The chain uses TRBV7-6 and TRBJ2-3, with D possibly being TRBD1 (6 bases). Germline V gives CDR1 SGHVS, CDR2 FNYEAQ. Deletions cut 1 base from V and 1 base from J, with 24 bases between. The CDR3 extends over 20 amino acids.

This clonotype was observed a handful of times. The CDR3 sequence is CSVPPLAPVETQYF. CDR3 nucleotide sequence: TGCAGTGTACCACCTCTAGCGCCCGTAGAGACCCAGTACTTC. The chain employs TRBV20-1 and TRBJ2-5; TRBD2 might be the D (6 bases). Trimming removed 7 bases from V and 4 bases from J, with 19 bases in between. CDR3 length: 14 residues. Germline-derived CDR1 and CDR2 are DFQATT and SNEGSKA (reference sequence).

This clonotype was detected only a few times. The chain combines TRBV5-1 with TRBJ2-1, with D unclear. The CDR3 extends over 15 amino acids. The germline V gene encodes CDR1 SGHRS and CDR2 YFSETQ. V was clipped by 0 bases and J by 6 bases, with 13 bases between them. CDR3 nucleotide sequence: TGCGCCAGCAGCTTGGATGGATGGGCCTCCAATGAGCAGTTCTTC. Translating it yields CASSLDGWASNEQFF. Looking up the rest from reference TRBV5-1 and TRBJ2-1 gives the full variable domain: KAGVTQTPRYLIKTRGQQVTLSCSPISGHRSVSWYQQTPGQGLQFLFEYFSETQRNKGNFPGRFSGRQFSNSRSEMNVSTLELGDSALYLCASSLDGWASNEQFFGPGTRLTVL.

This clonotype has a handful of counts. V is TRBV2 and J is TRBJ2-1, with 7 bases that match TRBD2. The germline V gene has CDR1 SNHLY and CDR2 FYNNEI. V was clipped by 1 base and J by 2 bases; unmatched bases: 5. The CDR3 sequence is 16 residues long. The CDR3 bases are TGTGCCAGCAGTGAAGGTCCCGGGGGGACCTACAATGAGCAGTTCTTC. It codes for CASSEGPGGTYNEQFF.

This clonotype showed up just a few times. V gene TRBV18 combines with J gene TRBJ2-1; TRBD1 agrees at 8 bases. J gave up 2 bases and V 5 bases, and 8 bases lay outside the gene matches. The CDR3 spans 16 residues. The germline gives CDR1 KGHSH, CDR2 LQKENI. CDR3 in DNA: TGTGCCAGCTCAGCGATTGGACAGGGCGCCTACAATGAGCAGTTCTTC. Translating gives CASSAIGQGAYNEQFF.

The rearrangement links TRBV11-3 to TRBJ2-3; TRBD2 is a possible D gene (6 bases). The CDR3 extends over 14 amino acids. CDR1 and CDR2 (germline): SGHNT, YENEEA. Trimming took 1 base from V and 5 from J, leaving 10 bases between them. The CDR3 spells CASSLAGEEDTQYF. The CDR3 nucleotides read TGTGCCAGCAGCTTAGCGGGAGAGGAAGATACGCAGTATTTT.

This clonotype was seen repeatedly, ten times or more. CDR3 DNA: TGCGCCAGCAGCCAGACCGACAGACAAAACATTCAGTACTTC. The encoded protein is CASSQTDRQNIQYF. This chain joins TRBV5-1 and TRBJ2-4; the D gene is possibly TRBD1 (5 bases). The CDR3 covers 14 residues. Germline assignment: CDR1 SGHRS and CDR2 YFSETQ. The V end lost 4 bases, the J end lost 5 bases, and 13 bases lay between the germline ends.

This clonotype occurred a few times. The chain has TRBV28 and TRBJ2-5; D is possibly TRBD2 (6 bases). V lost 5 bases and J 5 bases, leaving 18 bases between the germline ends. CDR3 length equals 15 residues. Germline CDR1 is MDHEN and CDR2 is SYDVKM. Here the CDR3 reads CASSPRGSRGETQYF. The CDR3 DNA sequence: TGTGCCAGCAGTCCCCGGGGGTCTCGAGGGGAGACCCAGTACTTC.

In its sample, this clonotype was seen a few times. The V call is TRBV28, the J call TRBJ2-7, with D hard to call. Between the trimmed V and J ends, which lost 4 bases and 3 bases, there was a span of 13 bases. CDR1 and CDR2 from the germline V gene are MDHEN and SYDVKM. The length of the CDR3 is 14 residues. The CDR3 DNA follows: TGTGCCAGCAGTTCAAGACGTGGTAACTACGAGCAGTACTTC. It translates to CASSSRRGNYEQYF.

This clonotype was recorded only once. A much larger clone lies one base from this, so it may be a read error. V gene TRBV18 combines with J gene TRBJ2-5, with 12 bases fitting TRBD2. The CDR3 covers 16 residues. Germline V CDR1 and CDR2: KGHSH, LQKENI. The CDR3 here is CVSSPPTSGGQETQYF. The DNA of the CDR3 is TGTGTCAGCTCACCACCGACTAGCGGGGGACAAGAGACCCAGTACTTC.

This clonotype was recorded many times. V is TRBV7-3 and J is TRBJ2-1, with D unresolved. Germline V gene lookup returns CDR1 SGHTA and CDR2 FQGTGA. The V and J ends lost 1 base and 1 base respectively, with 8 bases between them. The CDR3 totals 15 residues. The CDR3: CASSLRWGSYNEQFF. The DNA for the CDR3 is TGTGCCAGCAGCTTAAGGTGGGGATCCTACAATGAGCAGTTCTTC.

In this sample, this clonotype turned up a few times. The CDR3 sequence: CASSRTGGTGELFF. DNA for the CDR3: TGTGCCAGCAGTCGGACAGGCGGGACCGGGGAGCTGTTTTTT. The chain couples TRBV28 to TRBJ2-2; 7 nucleotides agree with TRBD1. CDR3 length: 14 amino acids. Germline CDR1 reads MDHEN; CDR2 reads SYDVKM. Unmatched junction bases numbered 5, after V lost 5 bases and J lost 5 bases.

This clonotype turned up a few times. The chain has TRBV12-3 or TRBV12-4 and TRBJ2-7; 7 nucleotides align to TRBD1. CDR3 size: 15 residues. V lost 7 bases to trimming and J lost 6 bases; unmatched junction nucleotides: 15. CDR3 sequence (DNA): TGTGCCAGCACTATCGGGACAGCCCTAGGTTCCGAGCAGTACTTC. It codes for CASTIGTALGSEQYF.

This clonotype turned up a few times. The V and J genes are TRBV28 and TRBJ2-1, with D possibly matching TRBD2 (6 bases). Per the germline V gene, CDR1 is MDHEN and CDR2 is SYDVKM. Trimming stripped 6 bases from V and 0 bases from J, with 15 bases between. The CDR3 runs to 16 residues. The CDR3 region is CASRLLLAFSYNEQFF. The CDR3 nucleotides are TGTGCCAGCAGGCTCCTACTAGCCTTCTCCTACAATGAGCAGTTCTTC.

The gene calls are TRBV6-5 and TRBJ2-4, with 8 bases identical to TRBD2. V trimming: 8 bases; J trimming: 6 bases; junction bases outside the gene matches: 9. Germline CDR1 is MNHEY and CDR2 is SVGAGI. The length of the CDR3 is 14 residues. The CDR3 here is CASSLDGRANIQYF. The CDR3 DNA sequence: TGTGCCAGCTCTCTCGACGGGAGGGCAAACATTCAGTACTTC.

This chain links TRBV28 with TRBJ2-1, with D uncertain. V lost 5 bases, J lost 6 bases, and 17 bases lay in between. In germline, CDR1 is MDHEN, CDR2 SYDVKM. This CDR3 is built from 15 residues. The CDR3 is CASSLFQPGLNEQFF. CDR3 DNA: TGTGCCAGCAGTCTCTTCCAACCGGGCCTCAATGAGCAGTTCTTC.

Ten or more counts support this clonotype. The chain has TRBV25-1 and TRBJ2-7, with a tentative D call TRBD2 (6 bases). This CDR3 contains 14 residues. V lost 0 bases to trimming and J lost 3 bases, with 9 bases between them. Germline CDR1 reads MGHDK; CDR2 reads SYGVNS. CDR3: CASSEYGGNYEQYF. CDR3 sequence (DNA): TGTGCCAGCAGTGAATATGGGGGGAACTACGAGCAGTACTTC.

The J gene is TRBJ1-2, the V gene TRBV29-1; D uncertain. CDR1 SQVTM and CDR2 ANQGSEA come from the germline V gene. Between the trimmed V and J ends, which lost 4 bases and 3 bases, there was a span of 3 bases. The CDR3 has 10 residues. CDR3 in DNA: TGCAGCGTTGCCGACTATGGCTACACCTTC. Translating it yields CSVADYGYTF.